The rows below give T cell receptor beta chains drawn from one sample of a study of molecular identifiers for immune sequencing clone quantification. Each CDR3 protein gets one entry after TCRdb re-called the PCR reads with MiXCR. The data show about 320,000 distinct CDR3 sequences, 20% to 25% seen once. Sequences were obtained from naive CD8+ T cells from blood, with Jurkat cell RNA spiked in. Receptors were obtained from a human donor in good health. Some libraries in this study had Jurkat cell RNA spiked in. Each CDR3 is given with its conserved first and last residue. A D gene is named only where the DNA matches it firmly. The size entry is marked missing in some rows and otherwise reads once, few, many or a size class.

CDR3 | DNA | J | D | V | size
CASRIQGGDEKLFF | TGTGCCAGCAGAATACAGGGTGGGGATGAAAAACTGTTTTTT | TRBJ1-4 | - | TRBV7-6 | -
CRGRDNTDTQYF | TGCAGGGGCAGGGACAACACAGATACGCAGTATTTT | TRBJ2-3 | - | TRBV20-1 | -
CASSLERPLNQPQHF | TGTGCCAGCAGTTTAGAAAGGCCTCTAAATCAGCCCCAGCATTTT | TRBJ1-5 | - | TRBV12-3/TRBV12-4 | few
CASSSSSGEPYEQYF | TGTGCCAGCAGCTCATCGTCGGGGGAGCCTTACGAGCAGTACTTC | TRBJ2-7 | - | TRBV7-9 | many
CASSSEGASGGSDTQYF | TGTGCCAGCAGCTCAGAGGGTGCTAGCGGGGGCTCGGATACGCAGTATTTT | TRBJ2-3 | TRBD2 | TRBV7-9 | many
CASSQGGSLSTDTQYF | TGCGCCAGCAGCCAAGGGGGTAGCTTAAGCACAGATACGCAGTATTTT | TRBJ2-3 | - | TRBV4-3 | -
CASSIWEGETQYF | TGTGCCAGCAGCATCTGGGAAGGCGAGACCCAGTACTTC | TRBJ2-5 | - | TRBV9 | many
CASSLTAGPGNTIYF | TGTGCCAGCAGTTTAACGGCAGGGCCTGGAAACACCATATATTTT | TRBJ1-3 | - | TRBV12-3/TRBV12-4 | many
CASSGISYNEQFF | TGTGCCAGCTCGGGGATCTCCTACAATGAGCAGTTCTTC | TRBJ2-1 | - | TRBV7-9 | -
CASSLNVGGTNEQFF | TGTGCCAGCAGCTTAAACGTGGGAGGGACCAATGAGCAGTTCTTC | TRBJ2-1 | TRBD2 | TRBV7-2 | many
CSAPGGAIAADTQYF | TGCAGTGCTCCTGGTGGAGCAATCGCAGCGGATACGCAGTATTTT | TRBJ2-3 | - | TRBV20-1 | many
CSVGGRSSYNEQFF | TGCAGTGTCGGGGGCAGGAGCTCCTACAATGAGCAGTTCTTC | TRBJ2-1 | - | TRBV20-1 | few
CASSRTGNTYEQYF | TGTGCCAGCAGCCGGACAGGTAATACCTACGAGCAGTACTTC | TRBJ2-7 | TRBD1 | TRBV7-9 | many
CASSAPGPFETQYF | TGTGCCAGCAGTGCACCGGGACCGTTTGAAACCCAGTACTTC | TRBJ2-5 | - | TRBV25-1 | many
CASSLQEVAGVSDTQYF | TGTGCCAGCAGTTTACAGGAGGTAGCGGGGGTCTCAGATACGCAGTATTTT | TRBJ2-3 | TRBD2 | TRBV27 | -
CASSQGVGNQPQHF | TGTGCCAGCAGCCAAGGGGTAGGAAATCAGCCCCAGCATTTT | TRBJ1-5 | - | TRBV4-2 | many
CATSSPPGQETQYF | TGTGCCACCAGCAGCCCTCCGGGACAAGAGACCCAGTACTTC | TRBJ2-5 | - | TRBV15 | many
CASSEDRSYEQYF | TGTGCCAGCAGTGAAGACAGGTCCTACGAGCAGTACTTC | TRBJ2-7 | - | TRBV2 | many
CASSVGQFQETQYF | TGTGCCAGCAGCGTAGGTCAGTTCCAAGAGACCCAGTACTTC | TRBJ2-5 | - | TRBV9 | many
CASSGTGTASSYNEQFF | TGTGCCAGCAGCGGCACCGGGACCGCAAGCTCCTACAATGAGCAGTTCTTC | TRBJ2-1 | - | TRBV9 | -
CASSPGGFTEQYF | TGTGCCAGCAGCCCGGGGGGGTTCACCGAGCAGTACTTC | TRBJ2-7 | TRBD2 | TRBV13 | many